The 27 T cell receptor beta chains below all came from one sample that was sequenced in a study of spatial heterogeneity in lung cancer. A single record per CDR3 protein comes from TCRdb applying MiXCR to the 5' RACE reads. The data hold about 45,000 distinct CDR3 sequences, with 10% to 15% observed a single time. This sample's time point: sample taken at primary tumor resection. Researchers sequenced whole RNA taken from tumor, nontumor lung or frozen PBMC without sorting. This sample comprised PBMCs, obtained at surgery. The source of these receptors is a female donor with early-stage non-small cell lung cancer.

The chain uses TRBV7-8 and TRBJ2-3; 8 positions agree with TRBD2. This CDR3 has 15 amino acids. J gave up 4 bases and V 5 bases, and 8 bases lay outside the gene matches. The V gene's germline CDR1 is SGHVS and CDR2 FQNEAQ. CDR3 in amino acids: CASSPSGSPADTQYF. CDR3 sequence (DNA): TGTGCCAGCAGCCCAAGCGGGAGCCCGGCAGATACGCAGTATTTT.

This clonotype was seen many times. The gene calls are TRBV5-1 and TRBJ1-5; possibly TRBD1 for D (5 bases). V was pared by 0 bases and J by 7 bases, with 11 bases between. The germline V gene encodes CDR1 SGHRS and CDR2 YFSETQ. The length of the CDR3 is 14 residues. The CDR3 spells CASSLEPGLQPQHF. CDR3 nucleotide sequence: TGCGCCAGCAGCTTGGAGCCGGGGCTCCAGCCCCAGCATTTT. Full variable domain (missing parts from reference TRBV5-1 and TRBJ1-5): KAGVTQTPRYLIKTRGQQVTLSCSPISGHRSVSWYQQTPGQGLQFLFEYFSETQRNKGNFPGRFSGRQFSNSRSEMNVSTLELGDSALYLCASSLEPGLQPQHFGDGTRLSIL.

This clonotype has more than one count but fewer than ten. This sequence joins TRBV6-1 and TRBJ1-5; the D is unclear. Trimming stripped 8 bases from V and 1 base from J, with 6 bases between. CDR1 is MNHNS, CDR2 SASEGT, per germline. CDR3 size: 12 residues. The DNA for the CDR3 is TGTGCCAGCGCCCGGAGCAATCAGCCCCAGCATTTT. Translated, it gives CASARSNQPQHF.

About this clonotype: This may arise from a read error, as a much more abundant clone is one base away. V is TRBV10-3 and J is TRBJ1-5; D gene uncertain. In germline, CDR1 is ENHRY, CDR2 SYGVKD. CDR3 length: 14 amino acids. V lost 7 bases and J lost 4, with 14 bases in between. The CDR3 reads CAIMGEQGNQPQHF. CDR3 DNA sequence: TGTGCCATCATGGGAGAACAAGGGAATCAGCCCCAGCATTTT.

This clonotype has more than one count but fewer than ten. In DNA form, the CDR3 reads TGTGCCAGCAGTCCAGGGACAGCTCCTCGCGAGCAGTACTTC. Residues: CASSPGTAPREQYF. The rearrangement links TRBV12-3 or TRBV12-4 to TRBJ2-7; TRBD1 matches at 7 bases. The CDR3 sequence is 14 residues long. The J segment lost 6 bases and the V segment lost 5 bases, leaving 10 bases of the junction unmatched.

At least ten counts were recorded for this clonotype. This chain uses TRBV7-8 with TRBJ2-3; D possibly corresponds to TRBD2 (5 bases). The CDR3 is 15 residues long. CDR1 is SGHVS, CDR2 FQNEAQ, per germline. The germline V and J ends were trimmed by 0 bases and 4 bases, with 11 bases remaining between them. CDR3 region: CASSLALSGADTQYF. In DNA form, the CDR3 reads TGTGCCAGCAGCTTAGCCCTTTCCGGGGCAGATACGCAGTATTTT. Looking up the rest from reference TRBV7-8 and TRBJ2-3 gives the full variable domain: GAGVSQSPRYKVAKRGQDVALRCDPISGHVSLFWYQQALGQGPEFLTYFQNEAQLDKSGLPSDRFFAERPEGSVSTLKIQRTQQEDSAVYLCASSLALSGADTQYFGPGTRLTVL.

This clonotype was counted at least ten times. V and J are TRBV7-6 and TRBJ2-3, with 14 bases that match TRBD2. Trimming took 3 bases from V and 5 from J; bases not matched to a gene: 7. Germline V gene lookup returns CDR1 SGHVS and CDR2 FNYEAQ. The CDR3 consists of 17 residues. CDR3 residues: CASSLGTSGGRGDTQYF. The CDR3 DNA follows: TGTGCCAGCAGCTTGGGGACTAGCGGGGGTCGGGGAGATACGCAGTATTTT.

This clonotype was counted only a few times. The chain is built from TRBV7-2 and TRBJ1-1; possible D gene TRBD1, 6 bases. The CDR3 totals 14 residues. CDR1 SGHTA and CDR2 FQGNSA come from the germline V gene. Trimming cost V 4 bases and J 6 bases, with 15 bases left between them. Here the CDR3 reads CASSSQPGVPEAFF. The CDR3 nucleotides are TGTGCCAGCAGCTCCCAACCAGGGGTCCCTGAAGCTTTCTTT.

This clonotype has a handful of counts. The junction differs from germline at one of its ends, possibly a read error. The CDR3 spells CASSYSSYQPQHF. DNA for the CDR3: TGTGCCAGCAGTTACTCTAGCTATCAGCCCCAGCATTTT. This chain connects TRBV6-6 to TRBJ1-5; D unclear. Germline assignment: CDR1 MNHNY and CDR2 SVGAGI (reference sequence). The CDR3 runs to 13 residues.

The chain couples TRBV9 to TRBJ2-3; no clear D gene. Germline CDR1 SGDLS, CDR2 YYNGEE. The length of the CDR3 is 13 residues. Trimming stripped 0 bases from V and 2 bases from J, with 4 bases between. The CDR3 protein is CASSVVITDTQYF. The CDR3 DNA sequence: TGTGCCAGCAGCGTAGTGATCACAGATACGCAGTATTTT. Variable domain in full (rest from reference TRBV9 and TRBJ2-3): DSGVTQTPKHLITATGQRVTLRCSPRSGDLSVYWYQQSLDQGLQFLIQYYNGEERAKGNILERFSAQQFPDLHSELNLSSLELGDSALYFCASSVVITDTQYFGPGTRLTVL.

This clonotype came up a few times. This chain links TRBV28 with TRBJ2-1, with 9 bases fitting TRBD1. V lost 5 bases and J lost 8; bases outside the gene matches: 7. This CDR3 comprises 14 residues. Germline CDR1 and CDR2: MDHEN and SYDVKM. CDR3: CASSPGQGVYEQFF. CDR3 sequence (DNA): TGTGCCAGCAGTCCGGGACAGGGCGTCTATGAGCAGTTCTTC.

This clonotype was counted between two and nine times. This chain connects TRBV18 to TRBJ1-2; D might be TRBD1 (5 bases). Germline V gene sequence: CDR1 KGHSH, CDR2 LQKENI. V dropped 3 bases and J dropped 2 bases, with 13 bases sitting between them. This CDR3 has 15 residues. The chain's CDR3 is CASSPWDSSNYGYTF. The DNA for the CDR3 is TGTGCCAGCTCACCTTGGGACTCCAGCAACTATGGCTACACCTTC.

The chain uses TRBV7-3 and TRBJ2-2, with a weak D call TRBD1 (5 bases). The length of the CDR3 is 16 residues. V lost 5 bases, J lost 4 bases, and 17 bases lay in between. Germline loops: CDR1 SGHTA, CDR2 FQGTGA. CDR3 sequence reads: CASSPPWGPGTGELFF. The CDR3 bases are TGTGCCAGCAGCCCTCCCTGGGGCCCCGGCACCGGGGAGCTGTTTTTT.

The chain carries TRBV7-2 and TRBJ2-3; tentative D call: TRBD2 (6 bases). Germline V gives CDR1 SGHTA, CDR2 FQGNSA. The CDR3 is made up of 15 amino acids. V gave up 6 bases and J gave up 4 bases, with 17 bases separating them. Written as DNA, the CDR3 is TGTGCCAGCAGTAAGACGGGACTCCTTCCAGATACGCAGTATTTT. This translates into CASSKTGLLPDTQYF.

In this sample, this clonotype turned up a few times. The rearrangement links TRBV2 to TRBJ1-4; tentatively, D is TRBD1 (5 bases). The germline V and J ends were trimmed by 3 bases and 0 bases, with 14 bases remaining between them. This CDR3 is built from 17 residues. Germline CDR1 SNHLY, CDR2 FYNNEI. CDR3 in DNA: TGTGCCAGCAGTGACGGGACCGAACCAGCAACTAATGAAAAACTGTTTTTT. Translation: CASSDGTEPATNEKLFF.

The rearrangement links TRBV30 to TRBJ2-3, with no clear D. Trimming removed 3 bases from V and 4 bases from J, with 5 bases in between. The CDR3 totals 11 residues. The germline V gene encodes CDR1 GTSNPN and CDR2 SVGIG (reference sequence). This CDR3 reads CAWSPSDTQYF. As DNA, the CDR3 is TGTGCCTGGAGCCCATCAGATACGCAGTATTTT.

About this clonotype: Being one base from a much bigger clone, this may be a read error. The chain links TRBV20-1 to TRBJ2-5; 11 nucleotides agree with TRBD2. CDR1 and CDR2 (germline): DFQATT, SNEGSKA (reference sequence). The CDR3 is 14 amino acids. The CDR3 spells CSARVAGGLETRYF. CDR3 nucleotide sequence: TGCAGTGCTAGGGTAGCGGGGGGGCTGGAGACCCGGTACTTC.

V usage is TRBV10-3 and J usage is TRBJ2-7; 8 nucleotides match TRBD2. V shed 0 bases, J shed 2 bases, and the junction held 3 bases outside the gene matches. Germline V CDR1 and CDR2: ENHRY, SYGVKD. The CDR3 is made up of 15 amino acids. CDR3 sequence: CAISESGGGPYEQYF. In DNA, the CDR3 is TGTGCCATCAGTGAGTCGGGCGGGGGGCCCTACGAGCAGTACTTC.

This clonotype was seen many times. V is TRBV20-1 and J is TRBJ2-3, with 7 bases that match TRBD2. CDR1 and CDR2 (germline): DFQATT, SNEGSKA (reference sequence). The CDR3 sequence is 16 residues long. J lost 3 bases, V lost 4 bases, and 13 bases had no gene match. CDR3 protein: CSANPRRGMSTDTQYF. The CDR3 nucleotides read TGCAGTGCTAACCCCAGGCGGGGGATGTCAACAGATACGCAGTATTTT.

The rearrangement joins TRBV7-9 to TRBJ2-1; D is possibly TRBD1 or TRBD2 (5 bases each). V was pared by 1 base and J by 4 bases, with 8 bases between. The CDR3 consists of 14 residues. Germline V CDR1 and CDR2: SEHNR, FQNEAQ (reference sequence). The CDR3 spells CASSLDGGYNEQFF. In nucleotides, the CDR3 is TGTGCCAGCAGCTTAGATGGGGGTTACAATGAGCAGTTCTTC.

This clonotype showed up many times. This chain connects TRBV18 to TRBJ1-2; weak D call: TRBD1 (6 bases). Germline V gives CDR1 KGHSH, CDR2 LQKENI. The CDR3 contains 15 residues. V lost 2 bases to trimming and J lost 4 bases, with 14 bases between them. CDR3 loop: CASSPTFEGGYGYTF. The CDR3 DNA is TGTGCCAGCTCACCAACATTCGAGGGGGGCTATGGCTACACCTTC. Using reference TRBV18 and TRBJ1-2 for the parts outside the CDR3, the full variable domain is NAGVMQNPRHLVRRRGQEARLRCSPMKGHSHVYWYRQLPEEGLKFMVYLQKENIIDESGMPKERFSAEFPKEGPSILRIQQVVRGDSAAYFCASSPTFEGGYGYTFGSGTRLTVV.

CDR3 residues: CASRLTGGAAGANVLTF. The CDR3 coding sequence is TGTGCCAGCAGGCTGACAGGGGGCGCGGCTGGGGCCAACGTCCTGACTTTC. The genes are TRBV28 and TRBJ2-6; 10 nucleotides align to TRBD1. Germline CDR1 and CDR2: MDHEN and SYDVKM. The trim removed 6 bases at V and 2 bases at J, leaving 7 bases unmatched. CDR3 length: 17 residues.

This clonotype has more than one count but fewer than ten. This chain uses TRBV29-1 with TRBJ2-2; the match to TRBD1 covers 9 bases. This CDR3 spans 15 amino acids. Germline assignment: CDR1 SQVTM and CDR2 ANQGSEA. J gave up 2 bases and V 6 bases, and 7 bases lay outside the gene matches. Here the CDR3 DNA reads TGCAGCGTCGTTCCGGGACAGGGTAACACCGGGGAGCTGTTTTTT. Amino acids: CSVVPGQGNTGELFF.

The chain employs TRBV9 and TRBJ2-6, with D hard to call. Looked up from germline, CDR1 is SGDLS and CDR2 is YYNGEE. The CDR3 is made up of 14 amino acids. The V and J ends lost 4 bases and 0 bases respectively, with 5 bases between them. CDR3 coding DNA: TGTGCCAGCAGCCCGGTCTCTGGGGCCAACGTCCTGACTTTC. This translates into CASSPVSGANVLTF.

This chain uses TRBV6-4 with TRBJ2-5; 7 bases agree with TRBD2. V shed 3 bases, J shed 2 bases, and the junction held 6 bases outside the gene matches. Looked up from germline, CDR1 is MRHNA and CDR2 is SNTAGT. This CDR3 contains 15 residues. The CDR3 DNA reads as TGTGCCAGCAGTGAAGGGAGCGGGGAGCAAGAGACCCAGTACTTC. This gives the protein CASSEGSGEQETQYF.

This chain joins TRBV20-1 and TRBJ2-3, with 8 bases lining up with TRBD2. CDR1 and CDR2 from the germline V gene are DFQATT and SNEGSKA (reference sequence). The CDR3 length is 15 residues. V lost 4 bases and J lost 6; bases outside the gene matches: 12. The CDR3 is CSAIPFSGGPDTQYF. CDR3 coding DNA: TGCAGTGCTATACCCTTTTCGGGGGGGCCGGATACGCAGTATTTT.

There are a few counts of this clonotype. J is TRBJ2-7 and V is TRBV7-2; D might be TRBD1 (8 bases). Trimming stripped 5 bases from V and 5 bases from J, with 19 bases between. The CDR3 runs 15 residues. Germline CDR1 SGHTA, CDR2 FQGNSA. CDR3 region: CASSQTGGGSHEQYF. CDR3 DNA sequence: TGTGCCAGCAGCCAAACAGGGGGGGGCAGCCACGAGCAGTACTTC. Based on the CDR3 plus reference TRBV7-2 and TRBJ2-7, the full variable domain is GAGVSQSPSNKVTEKGKDVELRCDPISGHTALYWYRQSLGQGLEFLIYFQGNSAPDKSGLPSDRFSAERTGGSVSTLTIQRTQQEDSAVYLCASSQTGGGSHEQYFGPGTRLTVT.